Below, one T cell receptor (beta chain) is given with its context. CDR1 and CDR2 (germline): LGHDT, YNNKEL (reference sequence). The CDR3 length is 15 residues. Trimming at V came to 1 base and at J to 8 bases, leaving 4 bases not matched to a gene. Roughly 0.45 to 1 ug RNA was reverse transcribed with random hexamers. TCRdb re-derived calls from the immunoSEQ multiplex PCR reads in MiXCR, one entry per CDR3 protein. The table shows about 140,000 distinct CDR3 sequences, with around 94% occurring only once. The entry originates in a study of CD8 T cells in Susac syndrome. Sequencing of TCR beta drew on CD8+ and CD4+ T cells from blood.

The V and J genes are TRBV3-1 and TRBJ2-1; 11 nucleotides match TRBD2. This sequence was found in a human donor in good health. Sample: CD4+ T cells from PBMCs. CDR3 in amino acids: CASSQGLAGGHEQFF. The CDR3 DNA is TGTGCCAGCAGCCAAGGTCTAGCGGGAGGCCATGAGCAGTTCTTC.